This T cell receptor beta chain is from a study of cytotoxic CD8 clonotypes in ibrutinib-treated CLL. Study context: Of the patients, about 12 were relapsed/refractory, about 16 treatment-naive and fewer than 18 IGHV unmutated. Response sampling took place at median 12 months of treatment, range 6 to 36. Overall study findings and caveats: There were differences in sampling times between sustained-remission and progressing patients.

Clones were read by immunoSEQ multiplex PCR, and TCRdb kept only the in-frame ones, dropping some. The sample includes roughly 200,000 clones, 75% to 85% seen only once; the top ten take about 10%. Germline CDR1 is SGHDN and CDR2 is FVKESK. Trimming took 1 base from V and 5 from J, leaving 5 bases between them. There are 12 residues in the CDR3. TCR beta library input comprised roughly 2 micrograms of genomic DNA from cryopreserved PBMCs. With regard to this clone: Its antigen remains unknown.

This sequence joins TRBV14 and TRBJ1-1; D call uncertain. The TCR originated in a human donor with chronic lymphocytic leukemia. The specimen was PBMCs, collected after 12 months of ibrutinib treatment. In DNA, the CDR3 is TGTGCCAGCAGCCAAGCAGAGACTGAAGCTTTCTTT. Amino acids: CASSQAETEAFF.